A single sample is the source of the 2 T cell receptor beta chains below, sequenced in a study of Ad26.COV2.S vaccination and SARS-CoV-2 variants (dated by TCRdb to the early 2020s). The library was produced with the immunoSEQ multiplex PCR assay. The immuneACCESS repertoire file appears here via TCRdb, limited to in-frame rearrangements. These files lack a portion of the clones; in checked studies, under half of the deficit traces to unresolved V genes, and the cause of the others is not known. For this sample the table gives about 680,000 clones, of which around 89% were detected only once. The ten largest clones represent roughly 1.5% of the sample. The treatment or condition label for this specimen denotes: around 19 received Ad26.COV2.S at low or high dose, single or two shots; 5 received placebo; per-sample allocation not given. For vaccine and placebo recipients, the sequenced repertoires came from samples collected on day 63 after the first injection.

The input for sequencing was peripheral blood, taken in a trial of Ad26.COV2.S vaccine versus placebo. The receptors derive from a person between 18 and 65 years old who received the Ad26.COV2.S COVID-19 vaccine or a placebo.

In nucleotides, the CDR3 is TGCGCCAGCAGTGAAGAGCGGAGCGTCTCCTACAATGAGCAGTTCTTC. Its protein product is CASSEERSVSYNEQFF. This chain connects TRBV10-2 to TRBJ2-1, with D possibly matching TRBD2 (5 bases). Trimming removed 3 bases from V and 0 bases from J, with 12 bases in between. This CDR3 contains 16 residues. CDR1 and CDR2 (germline): WSHSY, SAAADI.

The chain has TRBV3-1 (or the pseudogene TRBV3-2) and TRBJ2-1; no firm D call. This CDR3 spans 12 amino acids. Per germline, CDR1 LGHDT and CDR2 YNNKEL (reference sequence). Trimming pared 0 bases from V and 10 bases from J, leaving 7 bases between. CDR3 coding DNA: TGTGCCAGCAGCCAAGAGCTACGGGAGCAGTTCTTC. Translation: CASSQELREQFF.